The 12 T cell receptor beta chains below come from one sample, sequenced in a study of blood T cell repertoires in COVID-19. Libraries were prepared by immunoSEQ multiplex PCR; TCRdb keeps only in-frame clonotypes and omits some of them. The table shows around 140,000 clones, with around 83% occurring only once. Sequenced: peripheral blood. These receptors were obtained from a human donor in a cohort sampled during active COVID-19.

The sample holds one count of this clone. The chain is built from TRBV15 and TRBJ2-5; 15 bases match TRBD2. The CDR3 is 16 residues long. V shed 3 bases and J 5 bases; nucleotides not matched to a gene: 4. Germline lookup yields CDR1 LNHNV and CDR2 YYDKDF (reference sequence). The CDR3 nucleotides are TGTGCCACCAGCAGGGGACTAGCGGGAGGAGAGGAGACCCAGTACTTC. Its translation is CATSRGLAGGEETQYF.

The chain links TRBV19 to TRBJ2-3; 10 positions match TRBD1. The junction had 1 base not matched to a gene; V was cut back by 4 bases and J by 0 bases. CDR1 and CDR2 from the germline V gene are LNHDA and SQIVND (reference sequence). The CDR3 is made up of 15 amino acids. The CDR3 region has the DNA TGTGCCAGTAGTAGGGACAGGGGAAGCACAGATACGCAGTATTTT. Translating it yields CASSRDRGSTDTQYF.

The V call is TRBV19, the J call TRBJ1-2, with D possibly matching TRBD1 (6 bases). The ends were cut back, 5 bases at V and 2 bases at J, with 21 bases in the middle. CDR3 length equals 17 residues. The germline V gene has CDR1 LNHDA and CDR2 SQIVND (reference sequence). CDR3 sequence: CASSLTTSGGLNYGYTF. The CDR3, as DNA: TGTGCCAGTAGTTTAACGACCTCCGGGGGGCTAAACTATGGCTACACCTTC.

This clone was observed a handful of times. The chain employs TRBV5-1 and TRBJ2-5; the match to TRBD1 covers 10 bases. Germline CDR1 reads SGHRS; CDR2 reads YFSETQ. This CDR3 spans 14 amino acids. V shed 4 bases and J 4 bases; nucleotides not matched to a gene: 4. For the CDR3, the DNA is TGCGCCAGCAGCCGAAGGACAGGGGGAGAGACCCAGTACTTC. It specifies CASSRRTGGETQYF.

The chain employs TRBV6-6 and TRBJ1-1, with D unresolved. The germline V and J ends were trimmed by 0 bases and 0 bases, with 5 bases remaining between them. Germline V gene data show CDR1 as MNHNY and CDR2 as SVGAGI (reference sequence). This CDR3 contains 14 residues. CDR3 protein: CASSYSGVNTEAFF. As DNA, the CDR3 is TGTGCCAGCAGTTACTCCGGGGTGAACACTGAAGCTTTCTTT.

The rearrangement uses TRBV12-3 or TRBV12-4 and TRBJ2-1; D unclear. Trimming pared 2 bases from V and 9 bases from J, leaving 11 bases between. The CDR3 is 13 amino acids. This chain's CDR3 is CASSLTVLGEQFF. The CDR3 DNA follows: TGTGCCAGCAGTTTAACCGTCCTAGGTGAGCAGTTCTTC.

V and J are TRBV5-1 and TRBJ2-7; 9 bases line up with TRBD2. The J segment lost 6 bases and the V segment lost 7 bases, leaving 8 bases of the junction unmatched. Germline V gene lookup returns CDR1 SGHRS and CDR2 YFSETQ. The CDR3 totals 13 residues. This chain's CDR3 is CASAGTSSSEQYF. The CDR3 DNA reads as TGCGCCAGCGCCGGGACTAGCTCATCCGAGCAGTACTTC.

This clone was seen once. The chain employs TRBV9 and TRBJ1-6; D is uncertain. The CDR3 has 15 amino acids. Trimming shortened V by 0 bases and J by 8 bases, and 12 bases separated the two germline ends. Per germline, CDR1 SGDLS and CDR2 YYNGEE. The CDR3, as DNA: TGTGCCAGCAGCGTAGTAGACGGAGGATATTCACCCCTCCACTTT. The encoded protein is CASSVVDGGYSPLHF.

This chain joins TRBV18 and TRBJ2-7; 12 bases line up with TRBD2. The germline gives CDR1 KGHSH, CDR2 LQKENI. The ends lost 4 bases at V and 6 bases at J; junction bases unmatched: 4. The CDR3 consists of 14 residues. The CDR3, as DNA: TGTGCCAGCTCACGACTAGCGGGAGCAGGCGAGCAGTACTTC. Its translation: CASSRLAGAGEQYF. Combining the CDR3 with reference TRBV18 and TRBJ2-7 gives the whole variable domain NAGVMQNPRHLVRRRGQEARLRCSPMKGHSHVYWYRQLPEEGLKFMVYLQKENIIDESGMPKERFSAEFPKEGPSILRIQQVVRGDSAAYFCASSRLAGAGEQYFGPGTRLTVT.

V usage is TRBV28 and J usage is TRBJ2-4, with 7 nucleotides matching TRBD2. The length of the CDR3 is 13 residues. The germline CDR1 and CDR2 sequences are MDHEN and SYDVKM. The V and J ends lost 2 bases and 9 bases, in that order; junction bases with no gene match: 4. Here the CDR3 reads CASSLSGISIQYF. The CDR3 DNA reads as TGTGCCAGCAGTTTAAGCGGGATTAGCATTCAGTACTTC.

Only a few counts were recorded for this clone. The chain employs TRBV7-2 and TRBJ2-1; no firm D call. With 0 bases removed from V and 6 bases from J, the gap between germline ends came to 6 bases. CDR1 is SGHTA, CDR2 FQGNSA, per germline. The CDR3 extends over 13 amino acids. The CDR3 DNA reads TGTGCCAGCAGCTTAGCCAGACTCAATGAGCAGTTCTTC. Amino acids: CASSLARLNEQFF.

The J gene is TRBJ2-2, the V gene TRBV7-3; TRBD2 agrees at 9 bases. Trimming took 3 bases from V and 6 from J; bases not matched to a gene: 5. The CDR3 is 15 amino acids. Germline V gene lookup returns CDR1 SGHTA and CDR2 FQGTGA. CDR3 region: CASSFHAGGPGELFF. For the CDR3, the DNA is TGTGCCAGCAGCTTCCATGCGGGAGGGCCCGGGGAGCTGTTTTTT.